This is a list of T cell receptor gamma chains from one sample in a study of Vδ1+ human thymocytes. TCRdb re-processed the multiplex PCR reads using CATT. The data contain about 36,000 gamma-chain clones, 20% to 25% of them singletons. The sample was Vdelta1+ gamma-delta thymocytes from the thymus. The source is a girl under three years old who had congenital heart surgery. Each CDR3 is given with its conserved first and last residue. Part of the rows lack a size; the others show once, few, many or a class for expanded clones.

few	TRGV4	TRGJ1/TRGJ2	TGTGCCACCTGGGATGTCGGTGTGAATTATTATAAGAAACTCTTT	CATWDVGVNYYKKLF
few	TRGV9	TRGJ1/TRGJ2	TGTGCCTTGTGGGAGGCCTCACAGAATTATTATAAGAAACTCTTT	CALWEASQNYYKKLF
-	TRGV3	TRGJ1/TRGJ2	TGTGCCACCTGGGACAGGCTCCCCCGATATAAGAAACTCTTT	CATWDRLPRYKKLF
-	TRGV3	TRGJ1/TRGJ2	TGTGCCACCTGGGACGGGCCGAAGGTTGGGAAACTCTTT	CATWDGPKVGKLF
few	TRGV2	TRGJP2	TGCGCCACCTGGGACGCCCCTGGGGGGAGTGATTGGATCAAGACGTTT	CATWDAPGGSDWIKTF
-	TRGV2	TRGJP2	TGTGCCACCTGGGACGGGCGTGCGGGTAGTGATTGGATCAAGACGTTT	CATWDGRAGSDWIKTF
-	TRGV9	TRGJ1/TRGJ2	TGTGCCTTGTGGGACTCCACCTATTATAAGAAACTCTTT	CALWDSTYYKKLF
few	TRGV2	TRGJ1/TRGJ2	TGTGCCACCTGGGACGGGCCAAGGAATTATTATAAGAAACTCTTT	CATWDGPRNYYKKLF
-	TRGV2	TRGJP2	TGTGCCACCTGGGACGGGGGGGAAAGTAGTGATTGGATCAAGACGTTT	CATWDGGESSDWIKTF
few	TRGV4	TRGJP2	TGTGCCACCTGGGAGTCCAGTAGTGATTGGATCAAGACGTTT	CATWESSSDWIKTF
few	TRGV4	TRGJ1/TRGJ2	TGTGCCACCTGGGATGGGCCAACTTATAAGAAACTCTTT	CATWDGPTYKKLF
few	TRGV8	TRGJP1	TGTGCCACCTGGGATGGGATAGGCACTGGTTGGTTCAAGATATTT	CATWDGIGTGWFKIF
-	TRGV4	TRGJ1/TRGJ2	TGTGCCACCTGGGATGGGCACGGTTGTTATTATAAGAAACTCTTT	CATWDGHGCYYKKLF
-	TRGV3	TRGJ1/TRGJ2	TGTGCCGCCTGGGACAGGAGACATTACCAACATCGGGATAAGAAACTCTTT	CAAWDRRHYQHRDKKLF
-	TRGV9	TRGJP2	TGTGCCTTGTGGGAGGTGTACGGAATGAGTGATTGGATCAAGACGTTT	CALWEVYGMSDWIKTF
few	TRGV3	TRGJ1/TRGJ2	TGTGCCACCTGGGACAGGCCTCGTTATAAGAAACTCTTT	CATWDRPRYKKLF
few	TRGV3	TRGJP2	TGTGCCACCTGGGACAGGCAAAAGGGAGATTGGATCAAGACGTTT	CATWDRQKGDWIKTF
few	TRGV9	TRGJP2	TGTGCCTTGTGGGAGAACGATTGGATCAAGACGTTT	CALWENDWIKTF
few	TRGV2	TRGJP2	TGTGCCACCTGGGACGGGCCTGGGATCAAGACGTTT	CATWDGPGIKTF
-	TRGV4	TRGJ1/TRGJ2	TGTGCCACCTGGGGTGGGGACAATTATTATAAGAAACTCTTT	CATWGGDNYYKKLF
few	TRGV2	TRGJ1/TRGJ2	TGTGCCACCTGGGAAGCCCATTATTATAAGAAACTCTTT	CATWEAHYYKKLF
-	TRGV9	TRGJ1/TRGJ2	TGTGCCTTGTGGAAGAGGGTCAAGAAACTCTTT	CALWKRVKKLF